This entry concerns a single T cell receptor beta chain. Its target is unknown. cDNA libraries for TCR alpha and TCR beta, carrying sample barcodes and UMIs, came from 5'RACE with constant-segment primers. TCRdb processed the 5' RACE reads anew with MiXCR; each CDR3 protein has one entry. Of a few hundred thousand distinct CDR3 sequences in the sample, 20% to 30% were seen once. The CDR3 has 17 residues. Germline V gives CDR1 MNHEY, CDR2 SMNVEV (reference sequence). Trimming cost V 5 bases and J 2 bases; bases outside gene matches: 11. This specimen belongs to a study of T-cell memory formation after mild COVID-19. Study-wide results and caveats: The main location of contracting CD4+ clones was CM and EM, and that of contracting CD8+ clones was EMRA. Certain responding clones were present in pre-infection memory, suggesting participation of cross-reactive memory.

The chain links TRBV27 to TRBJ2-7, with TRBD1 matching over 11 bases. The TCR comes from an adult woman who had mild COVID-19 (a few samples of this study predate the infection). Cell type and time point are not known. The specimen sequenced was PBMCs or a T cell subset sorted from them (not recorded which). CDR3 sequence (DNA): TGTGCCAGCAGTCTTGGCCCCATGGGACAGGGGGCCTACGAGCAGTACTTC. Protein sequence: CASSLGPMGQGAYEQYF.